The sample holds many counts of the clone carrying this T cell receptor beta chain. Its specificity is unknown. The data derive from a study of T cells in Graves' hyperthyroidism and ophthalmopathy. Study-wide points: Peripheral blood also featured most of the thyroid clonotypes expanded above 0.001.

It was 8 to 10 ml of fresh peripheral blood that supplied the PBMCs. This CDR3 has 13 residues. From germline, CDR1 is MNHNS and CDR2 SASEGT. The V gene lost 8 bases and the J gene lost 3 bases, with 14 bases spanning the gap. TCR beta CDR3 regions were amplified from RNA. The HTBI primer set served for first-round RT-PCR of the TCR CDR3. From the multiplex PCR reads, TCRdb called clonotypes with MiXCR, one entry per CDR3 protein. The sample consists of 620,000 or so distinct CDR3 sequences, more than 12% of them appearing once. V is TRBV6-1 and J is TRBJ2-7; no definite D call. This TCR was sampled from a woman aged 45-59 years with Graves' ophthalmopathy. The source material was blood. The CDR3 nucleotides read TGTGCCAGCCGAGGTTACAGCCTCTACGAGCAGTACTTC. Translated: CASRGYSLYEQYF.